The rows below give T cell receptor beta chains drawn from one sample of a study of CD8 T cells in ankylosing spondylitis. Each CDR3 protein gets one entry after TCRdb re-called the 5' RACE reads with MiXCR. In the table there are about 750,000 distinct CDR3 sequences, about 20% of which are singletons. The source material was blood, either unsorted or a sorted T cell fraction (not recorded which). The receptors stem from a male donor with ankylosing spondylitis. Each CDR3 is given with its conserved first and last residue. Fields, in order: V gene, D gene, J gene, clone size, CDR3 protein, CDR3 DNA. The D gene is left open where the match is weak. The listing skips clone size in some rows; elsewhere it reads once, few, many or a size class.

TRBV7-6,TRBD2,TRBJ2-7,.,CASSLGASGAYEQYF,TGTGCCAGCAGCTTAGGGGCTAGCGGCGCCTACGAGCAGTACTTC
TRBV20-1,.,TRBJ2-7,.,CSARTQLRVGYEQYF,TGCAGTGCTAGGACCCAGCTTCGAGTGGGCTACGAGCAGTACTTC
TRBV12-3/TRBV12-4,.,TRBJ2-3,few,CASSAQSGPDTQYF,TGTGCCAGCAGTGCTCAGAGCGGGCCAGATACGCAGTATTTT
TRBV15,.,TRBJ2-1,.,CATSGAYPHEQFF,TGTGCCACGTCCGGGGCCTACCCTCATGAGCAGTTCTTC
TRBV20-1,.,TRBJ1-6,.,CSARDGGNSYNSPLHF,TGCAGTGCTAGAGATGGGGGTAACTCCTATAATTCACCCCTCCACTTT
TRBV29-1,.,TRBJ2-2,.,CSVWWSNTGELFF,TGCAGCGTCTGGTGGTCGAACACCGGGGAGCTGTTTTTT
TRBV27,TRBD2,TRBJ2-1,few,CASSSPGLAGGRHNEQFF,TGTGCCAGCAGTTCCCCGGGACTAGCGGGAGGGCGGCACAATGAGCAGTTCTTC
TRBV6-5,.,TRBJ1-1,once,CASSYSSTWTEAFF,TGTGCCAGCAGTTACTCGTCGACGTGGACTGAAGCTTTCTTT
TRBV10-2,.,TRBJ2-7,few,CASSEERVRSYEQYF,TGCGCCAGCAGTGAAGAAAGGGTAAGGTCCTACGAGCAGTACTTC
TRBV4-3,.,TRBJ2-3,few,CASSPRDGGTDTQYF,TGCGCCAGCAGCCCTCGTGACGGGGGCACAGATACGCAGTATTTT
TRBV18,TRBD1,TRBJ2-3,few,CASSPLGQGVSTDTQYF,TGTGCCAGCTCACCACTTGGACAGGGCGTGAGCACAGATACGCAGTATTTT
TRBV15,.,TRBJ2-7,few,CATSRGTDYEQYF,TGTGCCACCAGCAGAGGGACAGATTACGAGCAGTACTTC
TRBV5-1,.,TRBJ1-3,.,CASSLVGGDYGNTIYF,TGCGCCAGCAGCTTGGTAGGTGGGGACTACGGAAACACCATATATTTT
TRBV28,.,TRBJ1-1,.,CASSFSPLEAFF,TGTGCCAGCAGTTTCTCGCCCCTCGAAGCTTTCTTT
TRBV20-1,.,TRBJ2-7,.,CSASPTVSYEQYF,TGCAGTGCTAGCCCAACAGTATCCTACGAGCAGTACTTC
TRBV28,TRBD1,TRBJ1-2,.,CASSFRDSPYGYTF,TGTGCCAGCAGTTTCCGGGACAGCCCCTATGGCTACACCTTC
TRBV29-1,.,TRBJ2-1,.,CSVVWAKDNEQFF,TGCAGCGTTGTCTGGGCAAAAGACAATGAGCAGTTCTTC
TRBV7-9,.,TRBJ2-1,.,CASSLESAVNYNEQFF,TGTGCCAGCAGCTTAGAGTCCGCGGTAAACTACAATGAGCAGTTCTTC
TRBV6-2/TRBV6-3,.,TRBJ2-1,.,CASSYSLVGEQFF,TGTGCCAGCAGTTACTCGTTAGTAGGTGAGCAGTTCTTC
TRBV12-3/TRBV12-4,.,TRBJ2-5,.,CASRTSTQETQYF,TGTGCCAGCAGGACTAGTACCCAAGAGACCCAGTACTTC
TRBV4-1,.,TRBJ2-3,.,CASSQDGLVGTDTQYF,TGCGCCAGCAGCCAAGATGGGCTAGTCGGCACAGATACGCAGTATTTT
TRBV11-2,TRBD2,TRBJ2-1,.,CASGPTSGGYNEQFF,TGTGCCAGCGGCCCCACTAGCGGGGGGTACAATGAGCAGTTCTTC
TRBV4-2,TRBD1,TRBJ2-5,.,CASSRRTGGEETQYF,TGTGCCAGCAGCCGCAGGACAGGGGGGGAAGAGACCCAGTACTTC
TRBV27,.,TRBJ2-1,few,CASSKEGGRYNEQFF,TGTGCCAGCAGCAAGGAGGGGGGGCGGTACAATGAGCAGTTCTTC
TRBV27,.,TRBJ2-7,few,CASSKRQSSYEQYF,TGTGCCAGCAGTAAACGACAGTCCTCCTACGAGCAGTACTTC
TRBV5-1,.,TRBJ1-3,few,CATPGAGVVDTIYF,TGCGCCACCCCGGGAGCTGGGGTGGTGGACACCATATATTTT
TRBV2,TRBD2,TRBJ2-7,.,CASSGVAGVGEQYF,TGTGCCAGCAGTGGAGTGGCGGGAGTAGGCGAGCAGTACTTC
TRBV12-3/TRBV12-4,.,TRBJ1-1,.,CASIEGPPPMNTEAFF,TGTGCCAGCATTGAGGGTCCTCCCCCGATGAACACTGAAGCTTTCTTT
TRBV7-9,TRBD1,TRBJ2-5,.,CASSRAGQGTQETQYF,TGTGCCAGCAGCCGGGCGGGACAGGGGACCCAAGAGACCCAGTACTTC
TRBV12-3/TRBV12-4,.,TRBJ1-5,few,CASSLSLWGPNQPQHF,TGTGCCAGCAGTTTGTCCCTATGGGGTCCGAATCAGCCCCAGCATTTT
TRBV7-9,.,TRBJ2-5,.,CASRSLVLETQYF,TGTGCCAGCAGGAGCCTGGTGCTGGAGACCCAGTACTTC
TRBV7-3,.,TRBJ2-7,few,CASSLKGGNSYEQYF,TGTGCCAGCAGCTTAAAAGGCGGCAACTCCTACGAGCAGTACTTC